The 21 T cell receptor beta chains given below trace back to one sample, sequenced in a study of control samples from healthy donors and cancer patients. Produced via immunoSEQ multiplex PCR; TCRdb's table is partial and in-frame only. The sample carries 60,000 or so clones, around 96% recorded once. Sample: blood. The origin of the receptors is a woman aged 18-29 years in good health.

The gene calls are TRBV6-5 and TRBJ1-2; no reliable D call. The CDR3 has 14 amino acids. Germline loops: CDR1 MNHEY, CDR2 SVGAGI. V shed 2 bases and J shed 5 bases, with 12 bases lying between them. The CDR3 here is CASSYQPRTYGYTF. For the CDR3, the DNA is TGTGCCAGCAGTTACCAACCCCGTACATATGGCTACACCTTC.

This rearrangement joins TRBV7-9 to TRBJ2-3; 10 positions agree with TRBD1. The CDR3 sequence is 17 residues long. Germline values: CDR1 SEHNR, CDR2 FQNEAQ (reference sequence). V dropped 5 bases and J dropped 2; count of bases not matched to a gene: 10. The CDR3 DNA follows: TGTGCCAGCAGCCCCATAGGGGGACAGGGGAACACAGATACGCAGTATTTT. Translation gives CASSPIGGQGNTDTQYF.

This chain links TRBV7-2 with TRBJ2-3, with 8 bases lining up with TRBD1. CDR1 and CDR2 from the germline V gene are SGHTA and FQGNSA. This CDR3 is 15 amino acids long. The ends lost 3 bases at V and 6 bases at J; junction bases unmatched: 8. CDR3 sequence reads: CASSLDRVRQDTQYF. In nucleotides, the CDR3 is TGTGCCAGCAGCTTGGACAGGGTGAGGCAGGATACGCAGTATTTT.

The CDR3 bases are TGTGCCAGCAGAGTGGACAGGGGATGGGACACTGAAGCTTTCTTT. Its translation is CASRVDRGWDTEAFF. The chain links TRBV6-5 to TRBJ1-1; 9 bases are shared with TRBD1. Germline values: CDR1 MNHEY, CDR2 SVGAGI. The ends lost 6 bases at V and 3 bases at J; junction bases unmatched: 8. CDR3 length equals 15 residues.

J is TRBJ1-6 and V is TRBV2, with D perhaps TRBD1 (5 bases). The V gene lost 4 bases and the J gene lost 3 bases, with 7 bases spanning the gap. The germline V gene has CDR1 SNHLY and CDR2 FYNNEI. The CDR3 loop spans 14 amino acids. As DNA, the CDR3 is TGTGCCAGCAGTGGGGACGGCTATAATTCACCCCTCCACTTT. It codes for CASSGDGYNSPLHF.

The chain uses TRBV4-1 and TRBJ1-1; D perhaps matches TRBD1 (5 bases). Germline CDR1 MGHRA, CDR2 YSYEKL. The CDR3 is 14 amino acids. Trimming cost V 1 base and J 1 base, with 7 bases left between them. The CDR3 region is CASSQGRGNTEAFF. The CDR3 DNA follows: TGCGCCAGCAGCCAAGGGAGGGGGAACACTGAAGCTTTCTTT.

The J gene is TRBJ1-4, the V gene TRBV6-5; D is perhaps TRBD1 (5 bases). V lost 4 bases, J lost 8 bases, and 11 bases lay in between. The CDR3 contains 13 residues. The germline V gene has CDR1 MNHEY and CDR2 SVGAGI. CDR3 bases: TGTGCCAGCAGTTTTGCCAGGGACGAAAAACTGTTTTTT. This translates into CASSFARDEKLFF.

A single count supports this clone. The same CDR3 can be traced to other DNA sequences in this sample. The J gene is TRBJ1-5, the V gene TRBV10-3; no clear D. Germline V lookup: CDR1 ENHRY, CDR2 SYGVKD. This CDR3 is built from 12 residues. The germline V and J ends were trimmed by 3 bases and 4 bases, with 4 bases remaining between them. CDR3: CAISDGNQPQHF. For the CDR3, the DNA is TGTGCCATCAGTGACGGAAATCAGCCCCAGCATTTT.

This chain joins TRBV9 and TRBJ2-1; the D gene is possibly TRBD2 (5 bases). Germline-derived CDR1 and CDR2 are SGDLS and YYNGEE. The CDR3 covers 14 residues. The ends were cut back, 3 bases at V and 1 base at J, with 8 bases in the middle. As DNA, the CDR3 is TGTGCCAGCAGCGGAACGGGGTCCTACAATGAGCAGTTCTTC. Protein sequence: CASSGTGSYNEQFF.

The chain links TRBV7-9 to TRBJ1-1; tentatively, D is TRBD1 (5 bases). The CDR3 length is 12 residues. Germline V lookup: CDR1 SEHNR, CDR2 FQNEAQ (reference sequence). V gave up 5 bases and J gave up 8 bases, with 12 bases separating them. CDR3: CASSPTGFEAFF. Written as DNA, the CDR3 is TGTGCCAGCAGCCCAACAGGATTCGAAGCTTTCTTT. The variable domain in full, with the rest retrieved from reference TRBV7-9 and TRBJ1-1, is DTGVSQNPRHKITKRGQNVTFRCDPISEHNRLYWYRQTLGQGPEFLTYFQNEAQLEKSRLLSDRFSAERPKGSFSTLEIQRTEQGDSAMYLCASSPTGFEAFFGQGTRLTVV.

The V call is TRBV25-1, the J call TRBJ2-5, with 7 bases fitting TRBD1. The CDR3 runs to 13 residues. The trim removed 4 bases at V and 5 bases at J, leaving 4 bases unmatched. The germline CDR1 and CDR2 sequences are MGHDK and SYGVNS. The CDR3 protein is CASSVTGSETQYF. The CDR3 bases are TGTGCCAGCAGTGTGACAGGGAGCGAGACCCAGTACTTC. The full variable domain, rest sourced from reference TRBV25-1 and TRBJ2-5, is EADIYQTPRYLVIGTGKKITLECSQTMGHDKMYWYQQDPGMELHLIHYSYGVNSTEKGDLSSESTVSRIRTEHFPLTLESARPSHTSQYLCASSVTGSETQYFGPGTRLLVL.

This clone was detected only a few times. The V call is TRBV6-5, the J call TRBJ1-4; perhaps TRBD1 as D (6 bases). V shed 6 bases and J shed 3 bases, with 14 bases lying between them. Germline loops: CDR1 MNHEY, CDR2 SVGAGI. The CDR3 contains 15 residues. CDR3 sequence (DNA): TGTGCCAGCAGCCTTGCACAGGGTTCTAATGAAAAACTGTTTTTT. Translated: CASSLAQGSNEKLFF.

J is TRBJ2-1 and V is TRBV6-1; no firm D call. Germline V gene lookup returns CDR1 MNHNS and CDR2 SASEGT. Trimming cost V 1 base and J 6 bases, with 10 bases left between them. The CDR3 loop spans 14 amino acids. The CDR3 DNA follows: TGTGCCAGCAGTGAAGTAAGCCTGACCAATGAGCAGTTCTTC. Translation: CASSEVSLTNEQFF.

The rearrangement joins TRBV14 to TRBJ2-3; D not resolved. The CDR3 is 15 residues long. Germline V lookup: CDR1 SGHDN, CDR2 FVKESK. Deletions cut 1 base from V and 2 bases from J, with 10 bases between. CDR3 amino acids: CASSQVYGITDTQYF. The CDR3 bases are TGTGCCAGCAGCCAAGTTTATGGGATCACAGATACGCAGTATTTT.

The CDR3, as DNA: TGTGCCAGCAGTTACGGGCAGGGAAGGGGCTACACCTTC. It is translated as CASSYGQGRGYTF. The chain joins TRBV6-2 or TRBV6-3 to TRBJ1-2, with D perhaps matching TRBD1 (5 bases). The germline V gene encodes CDR1 MNHEY and CDR2 SVGEGT. This CDR3 has 13 residues. Trimming removed 2 bases at V and 8 bases at J, with 12 bases between.

The gene calls are TRBV5-1 and TRBJ1-2, with TRBD1 as a possible D gene (5 bases). Trimming shortened V by 0 bases and J by 8 bases, and 8 bases separated the two germline ends. Germline lookup yields CDR1 SGHRS and CDR2 YFSETQ. This CDR3 contains 12 residues. The CDR3 spells CASSLAPGGYTF. In nucleotides, the CDR3 is TGCGCCAGCAGCTTGGCCCCAGGGGGCTACACCTTC.

The chain recombines TRBV6-2 or TRBV6-3 with TRBJ1-5; TRBD1 matches 7 bases. This CDR3 is 15 amino acids long. V was clipped by 2 bases and J by 5 bases; unmatched bases: 6. CDR1 MNHEY and CDR2 SVGEGT come from the germline V gene. The CDR3 here is CASSYDRARHQPQHF. CDR3 nucleotides: TGTGCCAGCAGTTACGACAGGGCCAGGCATCAGCCCCAGCATTTT.

The chain has TRBV6-4 and TRBJ1-5; possible D gene TRBD1, 5 bases. The CDR3 loop spans 16 amino acids. CDR1 is MRHNA, CDR2 SNTAGT, per germline. Trimming removed 0 bases from V and 3 bases from J, with 12 bases in between. The CDR3 bases are TGTGCCAGCAGTGACTCGATTCAGGGAAACAATCAGCCCCAGCATTTT. Its translation is CASSDSIQGNNQPQHF.

The V call is TRBV7-6, the J call TRBJ1-4; D uncertain. The ends were cut back, 1 base at V and 4 bases at J, with 7 bases in the middle. CDR1 is SGHVS, CDR2 FNYEAQ, per germline. The CDR3 covers 14 residues. The CDR3 reads CASSLVGVNEKLFF. As DNA, the CDR3 is TGTGCCAGCAGCTTAGTGGGTGTTAATGAAAAACTGTTTTTT.

V and J are TRBV25-1 and TRBJ2-3, with 8 bases lining up with TRBD2. CDR3 length: 15 residues. Trimming cost V 1 base and J 4 bases; bases outside gene matches: 4. Germline V gene data show CDR1 as MGHDK and CDR2 as SYGVNS. The CDR3 loop is CASSESGGVADTQYF. The DNA of the CDR3 is TGTGCCAGCAGTGAATCCGGGGGGGTAGCAGATACGCAGTATTTT.

The chain joins TRBV7-9 to TRBJ1-4; D may be TRBD1 (6 bases). The germline CDR1 and CDR2 sequences are SEHNR and FQNEAQ (reference sequence). The CDR3 has 13 amino acids. V lost 5 bases to trimming and J lost 7 bases, with 11 bases between them. CDR3 amino acids: CASSAQGGEKLFF. The CDR3 region has the DNA TGTGCCAGCAGCGCACAGGGCGGTGAAAAACTGTTTTTT.